Listed below are T cell receptor beta chains from one sample, sequenced in a study of cytomegalovirus exposure and HLA in healthy donors. Assay used: immunoSEQ multiplex PCR; TCRdb lists only in-frame clones, some missing. Its table records 140,000 to 150,000 clones. The specimen sequenced was PBMCs. These receptor sequences come from a male donor in good health and CMV-seronegative. Both conserved end residues are part of each CDR3.

J gene: TRBJ1-2
V gene: TRBV27
CDR3 protein: CASSLSWEGQNYGYTF

J gene: TRBJ2-5
V gene: TRBV5-8
CDR3 protein: CASSLLVAEETQYF

J gene: TRBJ1-2
V gene: TRBV30
CDR3 protein: CAWRREGNYGYTF

J gene: TRBJ2-5
V gene: TRBV9
CDR3 protein: CASSPTENQETQYF

J gene: TRBJ2-7
V gene: TRBV30
CDR3 protein: CAWSYWQGYEQYF

J gene: TRBJ2-2
V gene: TRBV13
CDR3 protein: CASSFSANTGELFF

J gene: TRBJ1-1
V gene: TRBV4-3
CDR3 protein: CASSQGEGGGDTEAFF

J gene: TRBJ1-5
V gene: TRBV5-1
CDR3 protein: CASKEGLSDQPQHF

J gene: TRBJ1-1
V gene: TRBV7-9
CDR3 protein: CASNSQVNTEAFF

J gene: TRBJ2-1
V gene: TRBV4-2
CDR3 protein: CASSQSEGAEYNEQFF

J gene: TRBJ2-7
V gene: TRBV14
CDR3 protein: CASSNRTSGRAYEQYF

J gene: TRBJ2-2
V gene: TRBV14
CDR3 protein: CASSQGGGASTGELFF

J gene: TRBJ1-1
V gene: TRBV7-9
CDR3 protein: CASSPSGHRVNPNTEAFF

J gene: TRBJ2-7
V gene: TRBV7-2
CDR3 protein: CASSLGASSYEQYF

J gene: TRBJ2-7
V gene: TRBV6-1
CDR3 protein: CASTKALTVPYEQYF

J gene: TRBJ2-7
V gene: TRBV30
CDR3 protein: CAWMEESAYEQYF

J gene: TRBJ1-1
V gene: TRBV7-7
CDR3 protein: CASSPWTENTEAFF

J gene: TRBJ2-1
V gene: TRBV4-1
CDR3 protein: CASSQPSSGRWYNEQFF

J gene: TRBJ2-2
V gene: TRBV19
CDR3 protein: CASSIGGPGELFF

J gene: TRBJ2-3
V gene: TRBV2
CDR3 protein: CASSLTGRTSTDTQYF

J gene: TRBJ1-1
V gene: TRBV20-1
CDR3 protein: CSARLNTEAFF

J gene: TRBJ2-2
V gene: TRBV9
CDR3 protein: CASSVAASANTGELFF

J gene: TRBJ1-5
V gene: TRBV6-1
CDR3 protein: CASSAAGANNQPQHF

J gene: TRBJ2-1
V gene: TRBV18
CDR3 protein: CASSQDRRNEQFF

J gene: TRBJ1-2
V gene: TRBV6-5
CDR3 protein: CASSPDRGRTGYTF

J gene: TRBJ2-5
V gene: TRBV6-5
CDR3 protein: CAAGVLRQTQYF

J gene: TRBJ2-1
V gene: TRBV6-6
CDR3 protein: CASSNAGTANEQFF

J gene: TRBJ1-2
V gene: TRBV9
CDR3 protein: CASSVGQGVNYGYTF